This paragraph covers one T cell receptor beta chain sequence. The data were taken from a study of blood T cell repertoires in COVID-19. In the authors' workflow: Reference gene primer amplification in the assay estimated nucleated cell counts. TCRdb's copy holds only in-frame clones and misses some; the assay was immunoSEQ multiplex PCR. The D gene and trimming were derived from the DNA, and the V and J assignments and clone size from that table. The sample comprises 52,000 or so clones, around 81% of which are singletons, and roughly 5.3% rests with the top ten. This CDR3 comprises 16 residues. CDR1 and CDR2 from the germline V gene are LGHDT and YNNKEL (reference sequence). The V and J ends lost 0 bases and 7 bases, in that order; junction bases with no gene match: 7.

Sequencing input: peripheral blood. This sequence was found in a human donor in a cohort sampled during active COVID-19. V and J are TRBV3-1 (or the pseudogene TRBV3-2) and TRBJ1-4; TRBD1 aligns across 8 bases. DNA for the CDR3: TGTGCCAGCAGCCAAGATCTTGGGACAGGCTTTGAAAAACTGTTTTTT. Protein product: CASSQDLGTGFEKLFF.